This TCR beta chain derives from a study of cytomegalovirus exposure and HLA in healthy donors. The donors were part of the validation cohort, which consisted of more than 90 subjects and was separate from the first cohort of 666 subjects. The CDR3 runs 14 residues. Whole-study findings and limits: Most TCRs appeared rarely, but some public TCRs recurred in many donors.

Generated by immunoSEQ multiplex PCR, the TCRdb table keeps only in-frame clones and is missing some. The repertoire holds around 98,000 clones, with 70% to 90% as singletons. On this clone itself: The target antigen is unknown.

The source of this sequence is a woman aged 25 to 39 in good health and CMV-seronegative. The chain links TRBV21-1 to TRBJ2-1; the D call in the table, TRBD1, was not verified against the DNA. TRBV21-1 is recorded as a pseudogene. The sequenced sample consisted of PBMCs. In DNA, the CDR3 is TGTGCCAGGACGTGGGACAGGGGTCACAATGAGCAGTTCTTC. It specifies CARTWDRGHNEQFF.